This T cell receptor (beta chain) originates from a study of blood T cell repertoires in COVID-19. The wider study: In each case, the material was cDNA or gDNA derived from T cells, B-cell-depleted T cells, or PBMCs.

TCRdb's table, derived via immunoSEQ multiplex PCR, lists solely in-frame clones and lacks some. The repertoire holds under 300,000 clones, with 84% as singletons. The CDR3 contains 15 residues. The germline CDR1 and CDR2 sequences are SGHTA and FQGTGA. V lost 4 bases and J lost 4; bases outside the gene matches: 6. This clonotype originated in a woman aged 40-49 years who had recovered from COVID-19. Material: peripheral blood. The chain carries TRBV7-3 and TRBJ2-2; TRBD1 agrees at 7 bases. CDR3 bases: TGTGCCAGCAGCTCCTTCACAGGGGCCACCGGGGAGCTGTTTTTT. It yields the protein CASSSFTGATGELFF.